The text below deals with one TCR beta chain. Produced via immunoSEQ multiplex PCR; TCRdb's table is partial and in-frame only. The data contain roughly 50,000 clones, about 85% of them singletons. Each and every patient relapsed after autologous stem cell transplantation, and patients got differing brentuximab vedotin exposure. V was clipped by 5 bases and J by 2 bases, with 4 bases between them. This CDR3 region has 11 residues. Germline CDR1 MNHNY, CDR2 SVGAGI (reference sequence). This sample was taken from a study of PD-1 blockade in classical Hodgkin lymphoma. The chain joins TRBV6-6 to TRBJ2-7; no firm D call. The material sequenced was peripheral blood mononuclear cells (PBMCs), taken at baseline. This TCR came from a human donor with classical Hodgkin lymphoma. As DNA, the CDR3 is TGTGCCAGCAGTGCAGCCTACGAGCAGTACTTC. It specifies CASSAAYEQYF.